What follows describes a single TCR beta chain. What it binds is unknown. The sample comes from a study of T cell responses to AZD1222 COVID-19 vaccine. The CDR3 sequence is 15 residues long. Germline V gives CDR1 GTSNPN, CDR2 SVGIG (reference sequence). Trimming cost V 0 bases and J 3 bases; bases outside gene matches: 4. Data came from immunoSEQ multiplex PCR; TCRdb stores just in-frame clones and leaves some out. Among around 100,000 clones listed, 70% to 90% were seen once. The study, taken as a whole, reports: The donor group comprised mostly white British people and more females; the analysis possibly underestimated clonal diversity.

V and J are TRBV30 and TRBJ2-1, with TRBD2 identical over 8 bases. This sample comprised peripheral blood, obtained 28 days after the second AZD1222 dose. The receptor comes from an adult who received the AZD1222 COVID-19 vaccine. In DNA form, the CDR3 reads TGTGCCTGGAGTGTCACTAGCGGCAACTACAATGAGCAGTTCTTC. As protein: CAWSVTSGNYNEQFF.